Presented here are 14 T cell receptor beta chains from one specimen sequenced in a study of patients and donors after allogeneic stem cell transplantation. TCRdb used MiXCR to reprocess the RT-PCR reads, holding one entry per CDR3 protein. The sample lists approximately 200,000 distinct CDR3 sequences; 13% to 15% were seen once. Sequencing used blood, either unsorted or a sorted T cell fraction (not recorded which). These receptors all stem from a human donor who was either an allogeneic HSCT recipient or a stem cell or donor lymphocyte infusion donor (not recorded which). It is not recorded whose cells these are; they may come from a transplant donor.

There are a few counts of this clonotype. The V and J genes are TRBV28 and TRBJ1-1, with 9 bases fitting TRBD1. The CDR3 consists of 15 residues. V dropped 4 bases and J dropped 8; count of bases not matched to a gene: 11. Per germline, CDR1 MDHEN and CDR2 SYDVKM. CDR3 nucleotide sequence: TGTGCCAGCAGTTCTGCAGGGACAGGGAAGATCGAAGCTTTCTTT. Translated, it gives CASSSAGTGKIEAFF. The full variable domain, completed using reference TRBV28 and TRBJ1-1, is DVKVTQSSRYLVKRTGEKVFLECVQDMDHENMFWYRQDPGLGLRLIYFSYDVKMKEKGDIPEGYSVSREKKERFSLILESASTNQTSMYLCASSSAGTGKIEAFFGQGTRLTVV.

Ten or more counts support this clonotype. The rearrangement uses TRBV20-1 and TRBJ2-1, with TRBD2 matching 10 bases. Germline CDR1 DFQATT, CDR2 SNEGSKA (reference sequence). There are 16 residues in the CDR3. V trimming: 6 bases; J trimming: 6 bases; junction bases outside the gene matches: 14. The CDR3 DNA is TGCAGTGCCACCAGTCAGCGGGAGGGCCTGAGCAATGAGCAGTTCTTC. Protein: CSATSQREGLSNEQFF.

The chain uses TRBV9 and TRBJ2-5; 8 bases are shared with TRBD1. In germline, CDR1 is SGDLS, CDR2 YYNGEE. The V segment lost 0 bases and the J segment 1 base; nucleotides outside the gene matches: 8. The CDR3 is made up of 17 amino acids. The CDR3 loop is CASSVGPQGAIQETQYF. The CDR3 region has the DNA TGTGCCAGCAGCGTAGGCCCTCAGGGGGCGATCCAAGAGACCCAGTACTTC.

The CDR3 region is CASSRAGTDYGGYTF. Here the CDR3 DNA reads TGTGCCAGCAGCCGGGCCGGGACAGACTACGGTGGCTACACCTTC. The rearrangement joins TRBV7-3 to TRBJ1-2; 7 positions match TRBD1. CDR3 length: 15 residues. Germline values: CDR1 SGHTA, CDR2 FQGTGA. J was trimmed by 7 bases and V by 5 bases; bases with no gene match: 13.

The V gene is TRBV15, the J gene TRBJ2-3; D not certain. The CDR3 extends over 17 amino acids. Trimming removed 1 base at V and 0 bases at J, with 14 bases between. CDR1 is LNHNV and CDR2 is YYDKDF in the germline V gene (reference sequence). The CDR3 DNA reads as TGTGCCACCAGCAGAGGGTCGGGTGGCCTAAGCACAGATACGCAGTATTTT. The encoded protein is CATSRGSGGLSTDTQYF.

This sequence joins TRBV5-1 and TRBJ2-1; a possible D gene is TRBD2 (5 bases). The germline V gene encodes CDR1 SGHRS and CDR2 YFSETQ. The CDR3 consists of 15 residues. V was clipped by 4 bases and J by 0 bases, with 11 bases between them. The chain's CDR3 is CASSTAASSYNEQFF. In nucleotides, the CDR3 is TGCGCCAGCAGCACAGCGGCTAGCTCCTACAATGAGCAGTTCTTC.

There are a few counts of this clonotype. The V gene is TRBV12-3 or TRBV12-4, the J gene TRBJ2-1, with D uncertain. V lost 6 bases and J lost 4, with 22 bases in between. The CDR3 is 17 amino acids. CDR3 region: CASRFRGNRIPYNEQFF. CDR3 nucleotides: TGTGCCAGCAGGTTTAGAGGCAATCGCATACCTTACAATGAGCAGTTCTTC.

V gene TRBV12-3 or TRBV12-4 combines with J gene TRBJ1-2, with TRBD1 identical over 7 bases. This CDR3 spans 13 amino acids. V shed 5 bases, J shed 7 bases, and the junction held 7 bases outside the gene matches. The CDR3 is CASSIGTARGYTF. CDR3 coding DNA: TGTGCCAGCAGTATAGGGACAGCCCGTGGCTACACCTTC.

The genes are TRBV5-1 and TRBJ1-4; D gene uncertain. The V gene lost 5 bases and the J gene lost 3 bases, with 11 bases spanning the gap. The CDR3 runs 14 residues. Germline values: CDR1 SGHRS, CDR2 YFSETQ. CDR3 DNA: TGCGCCAGCAGGGAAGGGCCCGCTAATGAAAAACTGTTTTTT. Translating it yields CASREGPANEKLFF.

The genes are TRBV10-3 and TRBJ2-7; D gene ambiguous. Germline CDR1 ENHRY, CDR2 SYGVKD. CDR3 size: 12 residues. The ends were cut back, 9 bases at V and 5 bases at J, with 14 bases in the middle. The CDR3 region is CAIRSMRNEQYF. The CDR3 DNA sequence: TGTGCCATAAGGAGTATGAGGAACGAGCAGTACTTC.

This clonotype was recorded a few times. This chain links TRBV2 with TRBJ1-1; D gene ambiguous. Trimming cost V 1 base and J 3 bases, with 9 bases left between them. The CDR3 runs to 14 residues. The germline V gene has CDR1 SNHLY and CDR2 FYNNEI. The CDR3 nucleotides are TGTGCCAGCAGTGAAGGCGGAACAGACACTGAAGCTTTCTTT. This gives the protein CASSEGGTDTEAFF.

The chain joins TRBV9 to TRBJ2-3; 8 nucleotides match TRBD2. The germline gives CDR1 SGDLS, CDR2 YYNGEE. This CDR3 is built from 15 residues. V shed 3 bases, J shed 2 bases, and the junction held 5 bases outside the gene matches. The DNA of the CDR3 is TGTGCCAGCAGCGCGGGAGGGGAGCTCACAGATACGCAGTATTTT. Protein sequence: CASSAGGELTDTQYF.

This clonotype showed up many times. The chain combines TRBV12-3 or TRBV12-4 with TRBJ1-2; the D is unclear. CDR3 length: 15 amino acids. Trimming took off 2 bases at V and 0 bases at J, with 10 bases between the two ends. CDR3 amino acids: CASSLLAESNYGYTF. The CDR3 nucleotides read TGTGCCAGCAGTTTACTGGCGGAGTCTAACTATGGCTACACCTTC.

V gene TRBV5-1 combines with J gene TRBJ1-1, with 7 nucleotides matching TRBD1. The junction had 8 bases not matched to a gene; V was cut back by 4 bases and J by 11 bases. The CDR3 runs 12 residues. In germline, CDR1 is SGHRS, CDR2 YFSETQ. CDR3 in amino acids: CASSGGTAEAFF. The CDR3 DNA is TGCGCCAGCAGCGGCGGGACAGCAGAGGCTTTCTTT.